This is a list of T cell receptor beta chains from one sample in a study of Graves' ophthalmopathy and Graves' hyperthyroidism. TCRdb called the multiplex PCR reads again in MiXCR, with one record for every CDR3 protein. Here the sample spans around 1,000,000 distinct CDR3 sequences, 36% being singletons. Specimen: peripheral blood or thyroid tissue (not recorded which). These receptors originate from an adult man with Graves' hyperthyroidism. The CDR3 runs from the conserved cysteine through the conserved F or W. The D gene is left open where the match is weak. Part of the rows lack a size; the others show once, few, many or a class for expanded clones.

>TRBV2|-|-|TRBJ1-2
TGTGCCAGCAGTGAAGCGCTGATCAACTATGGCTACACCTTC
CASSEALINYGYTF
>TRBV2|TRBD1|many|TRBJ1-4
TGTGCCAGTCGGACAGGGGTTTATGAAAAACTGTTTTTT
CASRTGVYEKLFF
>TRBV2|-|few|TRBJ2-5
TGTGCCAGCAGTTCAAGATTAGGGGCAGGGCAGGAGACCCAGTACTTC
CASSSRLGAGQETQYF
>TRBV7-9|TRBD2|few|TRBJ2-2
TGTGCCAGCAGCTTTGGACTAGCGCCGAACACCGGGGAGCTGTTTTTT
CASSFGLAPNTGELFF
>TRBV6-1|-|few|TRBJ2-5
TGTGCCACCCCGGCGGGGGCGTGGGGAGAGACCCAGTACTTC
CATPAGAWGETQYF
>TRBV9|-|-|TRBJ2-1
TGTGCCAGCAGCGTAGACGGGGAGACCTACGAGCAGTTCTTC
CASSVDGETYEQFF
>TRBV2|-|-|TRBJ2-5
TGTGCCAGCAGTGAAGCAGGAGCTAGACAAGAGACCCAGTACTTC
CASSEAGARQETQYF
>TRBV6-5|-|many|TRBJ2-5
TGTGCCAGCAGTTACTCACACGGACAAGAGACCCAGTACTTC
CASSYSHGQETQYF
>TRBV19|TRBD1|many|TRBJ1-5
TGTGCCAGTACCACGACAGGGGGCAATCAGCCCCAGCATTTT
CASTTTGGNQPQHF
>TRBV7-2|TRBD1|-|TRBJ2-7
TGTGCCAGCAGCTTTACGGCAGGGGGCGCCGAGCAGTACTTC
CASSFTAGGAEQYF
>TRBV29-1|-|many|TRBJ1-1
TGCAGCGTTGCAGGGTTGTTGGACACTGAAGCTTTCTTT
CSVAGLLDTEAFF
>TRBV29-1|TRBD1|many|TRBJ2-5
TGCAGCGTTGGGGAGGGACAGGGGGTGACCGGCCAAGAGACCCAGTACTTC
CSVGEGQGVTGQETQYF
>TRBV10-3|-|once|TRBJ1-4
TGTGCCACCAGCCCGGGAGGACCTAATGAAAAACTGTTTTTT
CATSPGGPNEKLFF
>TRBV7-7|TRBD2|few|TRBJ2-7
TGTGCTAGCAGCCACAACCTAGCGGGGGAGCAGTACTTC
CASSHNLAGEQYF
>TRBV7-8|-|few|TRBJ2-2
TGTGCCAGCATAGTCCAGCGGGACACCGGGGAGCTGTTTTTT
CASIVQRDTGELFF
>TRBV7-8|TRBD1|many|TRBJ2-5
TGTGCCAGCAGCTTAGCACGACAGGGCAGAGAGACCCAGTACTTC
CASSLARQGRETQYF
>TRBV12-3/TRBV12-4|-|few|TRBJ1-6
TGTGCCAGCAGTCAACTTTCGGTGAAGAACTCACCCCTCCACTTT
CASSQLSVKNSPLHF
>TRBV14|-|many|TRBJ1-6
TGTGCCAGCAGCCAAGATGCGAGCGGGGATTCACCCCTCCACTTT
CASSQDASGDSPLHF
>TRBV5-4|-|-|TRBJ2-2
TGTGCCAGCAGCTTTGAAACAGGGGAGCTGTTTTTT
CASSFETGELFF
>TRBV30|-|-|TRBJ2-2
TGTGCCTGGGCCCTGACCGGGGAGCTGTTTTTT
CAWALTGELFF
>TRBV20-1|TRBD1|-|TRBJ2-5
TGCAGTGCCCCCGGACAGGCGGAGACCCAGTACTTC
CSAPGQAETQYF
>TRBV2|-|-|TRBJ1-1
TGTGCCCGCAGTGAGGGCAGGGGATTAACTGAAGCTTTCTTT
CARSEGRGLTEAFF
>TRBV4-2|TRBD2|many|TRBJ2-7
TGTGCCAGCAGCCAAGACGATGGGACTATACTGGAGCAGTACTTC
CASSQDDGTILEQYF
>TRBV15|-|many|TRBJ1-6
TGTGCCACCAGCAGAGATCGGGGACTTCTTAACCTCCACTTT
CATSRDRGLLNLHF
>TRBV29-1|TRBD2|-|TRBJ2-5
TGCAGCGTTGAAGAAATACTAGCGGGGGCAGGAGAGACCCAGTACTTC
CSVEEILAGAGETQYF
>TRBV9|-|-|TRBJ1-3
TGTGCCAGCAGCTTGGGGTCCCCCCGGGCTGGAAACACCATATATTTT
CASSLGSPRAGNTIYF
>TRBV20-1|-|many|TRBJ1-3
TGCAGTGCTAGAGATCTCAATGACTCTGGAAACACCATATATTTT
CSARDLNDSGNTIYF
>TRBV11-2|TRBD1|few|TRBJ1-5
TGTGCCAGCAGCTTCCCAAGACAGGGGGCGAATCAGCCCCAGCATTTT
CASSFPRQGANQPQHF
>TRBV20-1|-|-|TRBJ2-7
TGCAGTGGAGGTCCAGTAGGCACCTACGAGCAGTACTTC
CSGGPVGTYEQYF
>TRBV19|-|-|TRBJ2-5
TGTGCCAGTAGTCGTGGGGGCCAAGAGTCCCAGTACTTC
CASSRGGQESQYF
>TRBV12-3/TRBV12-4|TRBD2|-|TRBJ2-7
TGTGCCAGCCGCCATGAGTTGGGACTAGCGGGGTCAACCTACGAGCAGTACTTC
CASRHELGLAGSTYEQYF
>TRBV30|-|-|TRBJ1-1
TGTGCCTGGAGCATTGACTGGGAGAACACTGAAGCTTTCTTT
CAWSIDWENTEAFF
>TRBV20-1|-|-|TRBJ2-5
TGCAGTGCTACCCTCCCGGGGCATGCGGAGACCCAGTACTTC
CSATLPGHAETQYF
>TRBV13|TRBD2|few|TRBJ2-7
TGTGCCAGCAGCGTAAGAGGACTAGCGATCTCCTACGAGCAGTACTTC
CASSVRGLAISYEQYF
>TRBV2|TRBD2|-|TRBJ2-5
TGTGCCAGCACCCTTGGACTACCGGGGGGACAAGAGACCCAGTACTTC
CASTLGLPGGQETQYF
>TRBV20-1|TRBD1|-|TRBJ1-5
TGCAGTGCTAGGAACACCGGGACAGGGAAGGATCAGCCCCAGCATTTT
CSARNTGTGKDQPQHF
>TRBV9|TRBD1|many|TRBJ1-1
TGTGCCAGCAGCGCCGGGACAGGGCCGCACACTGAAGCTTTCTTT
CASSAGTGPHTEAFF
>TRBV30|-|-|TRBJ1-6
TGTGCCTGGAGTGTAGGCCCGAAGAGGGGATATTCACCCCTCCACTTT
CAWSVGPKRGYSPLHF
>TRBV7-9|-|many|TRBJ1-4
TGTGCCAGCGGGGGCCTCCGCGTAGGAGAAAAACTGTTTTTT
CASGGLRVGEKLFF
>TRBV7-9|TRBD1|many|TRBJ1-4
TGTGCCAGCAGCTTCGACAGGGGTCGTGGTAATGAAAAACTGTTTTTT
CASSFDRGRGNEKLFF
>TRBV7-8|-|many|TRBJ2-2
TGTGCCAGCAGACCGACCTCCCCCGGGGAGCTGTTTTTT
CASRPTSPGELFF
>TRBV29-1|TRBD2|-|TRBJ2-7
TGCAGCGTTGTGACTAGCGGGGCACAACCTGGGGTGTACGAGCAGTACTTC
CSVVTSGAQPGVYEQYF
>TRBV20-1|-|-|TRBJ2-2
TGCAGTGCTAGGGTCGTCGGGGTAAACACCGGGGAGCTGTTTTTT
CSARVVGVNTGELFF
>TRBV19|-|-|TRBJ1-1
TGTGCCAGTAGTGCAAGGGAAGGGATGAACACTGAAGCTTTCTTT
CASSAREGMNTEAFF
>TRBV29-1|-|many|TRBJ2-2
TGCAGCGTTCGAACCGGGACCGCGAACACCGGGGAGCTGTTTTTT
CSVRTGTANTGELFF